This TCR beta chain was sequenced in a study of blood T cell repertoires in COVID-19. Clones were read by immunoSEQ multiplex PCR, and TCRdb kept only the in-frame ones, dropping some. Seen here are roughly 250,000 clones, approximately 84% observed once, and the top ten hold approximately 9%. Specimen: peripheral blood. This TCR was recovered from a human donor in a cohort sampled during active COVID-19.

The CDR3: CASSQGMTEGTSYEQYF. CDR3 nucleotides: TGTGCCAGCAGCCAAGGGATGACGGAGGGAACATCTTACGAGCAGTACTTC. The chain couples TRBV14 to TRBJ2-7; D might be TRBD2 (6 bases). CDR1 and CDR2 (germline): SGHDN, FVKESK. The V end was cut by 1 base, the J end by 4 bases, with 20 bases between. The CDR3 spans 17 residues. The full variable domain, in which reference TRBV14 and TRBJ2-7 provide the parts outside the CDR3, is EAGVTQFPSHSVIEKGQTVTLRCDPISGHDNLYWYRRVMGKEIKFLLHFVKESKQDESGMPNNRFLAERTGGTYSTLKVQPAELEDSGVYFCASSQGMTEGTSYEQYFGPGTRLTVT.